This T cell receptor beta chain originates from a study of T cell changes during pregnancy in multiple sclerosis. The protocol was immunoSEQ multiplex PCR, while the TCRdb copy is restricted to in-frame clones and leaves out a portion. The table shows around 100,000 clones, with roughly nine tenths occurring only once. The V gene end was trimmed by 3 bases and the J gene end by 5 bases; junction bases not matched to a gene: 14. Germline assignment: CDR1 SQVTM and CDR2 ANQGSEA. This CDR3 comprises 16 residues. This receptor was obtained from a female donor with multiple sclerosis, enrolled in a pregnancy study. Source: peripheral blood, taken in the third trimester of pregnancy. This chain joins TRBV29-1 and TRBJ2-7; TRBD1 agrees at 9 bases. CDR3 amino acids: CSVDRPTGTGSHEQYF. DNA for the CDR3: TGCAGCGTTGACAGGCCCACCGGGACAGGGTCCCACGAGCAGTACTTC.